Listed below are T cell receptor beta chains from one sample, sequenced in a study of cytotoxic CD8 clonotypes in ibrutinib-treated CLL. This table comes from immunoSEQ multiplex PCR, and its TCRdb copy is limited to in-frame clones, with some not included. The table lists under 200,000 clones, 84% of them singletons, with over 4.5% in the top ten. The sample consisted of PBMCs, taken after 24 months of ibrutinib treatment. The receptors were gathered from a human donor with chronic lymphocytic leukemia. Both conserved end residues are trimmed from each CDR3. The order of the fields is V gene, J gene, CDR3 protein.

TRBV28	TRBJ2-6	ASSSLISSGANVLT
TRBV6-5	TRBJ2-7	ASSYSDQGGLFEQY
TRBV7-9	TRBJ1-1	ASRVGFMNTEAF
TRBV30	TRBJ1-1	ASWRPRGGYENTEAF
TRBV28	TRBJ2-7	ASSPTGNRGEQY
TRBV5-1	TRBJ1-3	ASSPTGSSGNTIY
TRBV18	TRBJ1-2	ASSPGTRHGYT
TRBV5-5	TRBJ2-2	ASSLLLNTGELF
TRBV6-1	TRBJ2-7	ASSEAGELQY
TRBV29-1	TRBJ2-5	SVGQIRQETQY
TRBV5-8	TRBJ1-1	ASSLTGGPRGNTEAF
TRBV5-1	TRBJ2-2	ASSDGHGAGGELF
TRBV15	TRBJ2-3	ATSRRGDGTDTQY
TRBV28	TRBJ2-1	ASSSPLGPYNEQF
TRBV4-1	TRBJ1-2	ASSQAGANYGYT
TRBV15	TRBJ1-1	ATSRVHRGGDTEAF
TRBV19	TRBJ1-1	ASSPRQGLNTEAF
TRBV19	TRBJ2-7	ASSIDGYGPQGEQY
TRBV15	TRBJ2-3	ATSRDITSTDTQY
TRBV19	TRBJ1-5	ASNNMGANQPQH
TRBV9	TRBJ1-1	ASSVGVVNTEAF
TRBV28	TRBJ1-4	ASMASNEKLF
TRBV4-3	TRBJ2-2	ASSPGWASGTGELF
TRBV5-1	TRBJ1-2	ASSLTRTGAKFNYGYT
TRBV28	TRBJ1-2	ASRAGTDYGYT
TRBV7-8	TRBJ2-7	ASSLAPASSPSYEQY
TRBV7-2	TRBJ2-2	ASSLVLRGAANTGELF
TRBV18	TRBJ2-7	ASSPSSGQDSSYEQY
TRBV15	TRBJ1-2	ATGQGVVSYGYT
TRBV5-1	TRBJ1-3	ASKQGAGNTIY
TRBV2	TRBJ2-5	ASSEMVETQY
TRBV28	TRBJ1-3	ASSPSVRGNSGNTIY
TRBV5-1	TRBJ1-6	ASSLRTQGGNSPLH
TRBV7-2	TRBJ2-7	ASTGQGAGYEQY
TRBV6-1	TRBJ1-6	ASSEGGRANSPLH
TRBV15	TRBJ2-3	ATSRGSGSDTQY
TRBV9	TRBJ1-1	ASSRTTSTEAF
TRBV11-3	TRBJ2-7	ASSPTGYYEQY
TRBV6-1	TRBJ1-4	ASSELGEKLF
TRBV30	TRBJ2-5	AWSVPVGGETQY
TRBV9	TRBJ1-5	ASSKDRGPANQPQH
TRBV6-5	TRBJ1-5	ASSYSNSNQPQH
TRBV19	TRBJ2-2	ASSIGWFGLAGTTGELF
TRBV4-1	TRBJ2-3	ASSPGGHSTDTQY
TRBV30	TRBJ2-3	AWSESGTDTQY
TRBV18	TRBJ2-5	ASSLTYQETQY
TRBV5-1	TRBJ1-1	ASSSRRQGRSNTEAF
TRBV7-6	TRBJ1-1	ASSSYSNTEAF